This TCR beta chain was retrieved from a study of T cell repertoires in cytomegalovirus infection. Study context: Researchers turned to recently identified HLA-C-restricted CMV epitopes as well as well-studied HLA-B-restricted ones. Signatures in public TCR beta sequences pointed to both CMV infection and matching HLA type.

This clonotype was detected a few times. No antigen is known for it. General study points: Cumulative frequency of public TCR beta families picked out carriers of CMV plus the relevant HLA. HLA-C-restricted CMV clonotypes gave the most frequent clonotype in two of eight donors.

TCRdb re-called the reads with MiXCR, one entry per CDR3 protein. The data contain roughly 500,000 distinct CDR3 sequences, about 33% of them singletons. The sample consisted of cultured PBMCs, taken from culture after CMV antigen stimulation. This clonotype was obtained from a human donor in good health (CMV status not recorded). Some clones in this sample may be carry-over from other donors' samples.

The CDR3 DNA sequence: TGTGCCAGCAGCCCACTCCCCGGGACAGGGATCGCCAACAATGAGCAGTTCTTC. Translating gives CASSPLPGTGIANNEQFF. The chain joins TRBV7-9 to TRBJ2-1, with 9 bases aligning to TRBD1. The CDR3 consists of 18 residues. The germline CDR1 and CDR2 sequences are SEHNR and FQNEAQ (reference sequence). The J segment lost 5 bases and the V segment lost 5 bases, leaving 16 bases of the junction unmatched.